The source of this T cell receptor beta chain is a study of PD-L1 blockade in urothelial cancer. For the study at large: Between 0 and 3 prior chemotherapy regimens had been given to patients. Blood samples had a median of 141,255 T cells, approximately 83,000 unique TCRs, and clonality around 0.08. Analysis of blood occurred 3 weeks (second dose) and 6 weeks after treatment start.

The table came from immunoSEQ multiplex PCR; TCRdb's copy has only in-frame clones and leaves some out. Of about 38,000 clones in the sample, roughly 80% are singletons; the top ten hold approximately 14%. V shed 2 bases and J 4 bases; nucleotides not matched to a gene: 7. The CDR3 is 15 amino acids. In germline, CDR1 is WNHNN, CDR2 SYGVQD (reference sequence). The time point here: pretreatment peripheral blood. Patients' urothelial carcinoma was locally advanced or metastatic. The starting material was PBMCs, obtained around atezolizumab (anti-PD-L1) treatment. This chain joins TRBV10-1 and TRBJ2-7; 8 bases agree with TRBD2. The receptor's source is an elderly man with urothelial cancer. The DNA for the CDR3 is TGCGCCAGCAGTGAGATGAGTAGCGGGAAATACGAGCAGTACTTC. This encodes CASSEMSSGKYEQYF.